What follows is one TCR beta chain and its context. The data are from a study of blood T cell repertoires in COVID-19. On the study more broadly: The United States, Italy and Spain were the sources of the acute and convalescent COVID-19 samples.

Original data processing: Amplification of reference gene primers was used by the study to estimate nucleated cell counts. TCRdb's table, derived via immunoSEQ multiplex PCR, lists solely in-frame clones and lacks some. D and trimming come from the DNA, and the V and J calls and clone size come from that table. The data hold around 31,000 clones, with around 89% observed a single time. Sequenced sample: peripheral blood. This clonotype was sampled from a man between 60 and 75 years old with acute or convalescent COVID-19.

The CDR3 region is CASRAGPAYGYTF. For the CDR3, the DNA is TGTGCCAGTAGAGCAGGGCCTGCTTATGGCTACACCTTC. V is TRBV19 and J is TRBJ1-2; D perhaps matches TRBD1 (5 bases). Germline values: CDR1 LNHDA, CDR2 SQIVND (reference sequence). Trimming shortened V by 6 bases and J by 5 bases, and 13 bases separated the two germline ends. This CDR3 comprises 13 residues.